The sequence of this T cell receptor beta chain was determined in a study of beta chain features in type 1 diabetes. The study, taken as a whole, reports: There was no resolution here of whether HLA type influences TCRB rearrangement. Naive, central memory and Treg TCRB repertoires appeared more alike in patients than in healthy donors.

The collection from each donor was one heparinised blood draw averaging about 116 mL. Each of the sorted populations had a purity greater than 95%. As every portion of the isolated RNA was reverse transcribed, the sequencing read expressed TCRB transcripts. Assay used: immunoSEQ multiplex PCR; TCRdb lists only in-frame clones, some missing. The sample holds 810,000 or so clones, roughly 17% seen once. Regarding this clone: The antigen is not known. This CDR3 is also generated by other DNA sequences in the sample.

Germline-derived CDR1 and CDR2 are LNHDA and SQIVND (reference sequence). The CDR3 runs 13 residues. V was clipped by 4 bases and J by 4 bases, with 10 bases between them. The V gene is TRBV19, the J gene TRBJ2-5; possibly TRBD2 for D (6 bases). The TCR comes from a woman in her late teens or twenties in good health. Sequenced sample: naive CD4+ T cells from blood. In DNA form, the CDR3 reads TGTGCCAGTAGTACCTCCGGGGGAGAGACCCAGTACTTC. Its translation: CASSTSGGETQYF.